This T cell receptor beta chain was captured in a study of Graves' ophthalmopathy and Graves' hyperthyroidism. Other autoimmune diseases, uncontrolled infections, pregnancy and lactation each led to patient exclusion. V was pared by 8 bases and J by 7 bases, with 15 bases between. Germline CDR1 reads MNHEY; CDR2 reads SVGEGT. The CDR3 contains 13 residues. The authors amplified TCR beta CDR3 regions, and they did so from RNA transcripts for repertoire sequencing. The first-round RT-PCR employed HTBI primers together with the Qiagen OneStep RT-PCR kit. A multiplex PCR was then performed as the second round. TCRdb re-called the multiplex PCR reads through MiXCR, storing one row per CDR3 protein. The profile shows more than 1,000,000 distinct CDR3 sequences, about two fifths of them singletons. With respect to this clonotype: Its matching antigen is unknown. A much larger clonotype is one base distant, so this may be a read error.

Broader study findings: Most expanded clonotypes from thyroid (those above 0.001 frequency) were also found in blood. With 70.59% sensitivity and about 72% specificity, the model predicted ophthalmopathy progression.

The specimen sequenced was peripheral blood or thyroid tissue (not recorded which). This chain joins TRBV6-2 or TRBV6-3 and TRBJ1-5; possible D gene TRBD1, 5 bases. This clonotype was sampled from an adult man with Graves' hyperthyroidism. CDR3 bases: TGTGCCAGCCATCGGGACGCGGGACAGCCCCAGCATTTT. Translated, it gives CASHRDAGQPQHF.